This T cell receptor beta chain was identified in a study of shared clonotypes between healthy human individuals. Sequencing used immunoSEQ multiplex PCR; TCRdb keeps in-frame clones, though not all of them. The data show around 79,000 clones, 50% to 70% seen once. CDR1 and CDR2 from the germline V gene are SGHNT and YYREEE (reference sequence). The CDR3 totals 13 residues. V dropped 3 bases and J dropped 6; count of bases not matched to a gene: 4. This TCR was sampled from a man aged 30 to 45 in good health. V usage is TRBV5-4 and J usage is TRBJ1-1; TRBD1 agrees at 8 bases. Sequences were obtained from memory CD8+ T cells sorted from blood. Subset of the sample: CD45RO+ cells pooled with CCR7-negative TemRA cells. As DNA, the CDR3 is TGTGCCAGCAGCTGGGACAGGACCCCTGAAGCTTTCTTT. Residues: CASSWDRTPEAFF.